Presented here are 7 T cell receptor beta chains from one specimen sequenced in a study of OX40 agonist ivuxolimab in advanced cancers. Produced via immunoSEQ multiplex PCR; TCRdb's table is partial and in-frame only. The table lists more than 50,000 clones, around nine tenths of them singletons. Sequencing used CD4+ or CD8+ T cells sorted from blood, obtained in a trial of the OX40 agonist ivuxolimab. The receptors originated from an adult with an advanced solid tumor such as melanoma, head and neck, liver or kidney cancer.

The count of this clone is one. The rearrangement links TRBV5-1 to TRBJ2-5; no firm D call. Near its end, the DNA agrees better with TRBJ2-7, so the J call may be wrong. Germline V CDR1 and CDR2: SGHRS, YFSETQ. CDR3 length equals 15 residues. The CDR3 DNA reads TGCGCCAGCAGTCGTTCCCCAGAATCCTCCTACGAGCAGTACTTC. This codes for CASSRSPESSYEQYF.

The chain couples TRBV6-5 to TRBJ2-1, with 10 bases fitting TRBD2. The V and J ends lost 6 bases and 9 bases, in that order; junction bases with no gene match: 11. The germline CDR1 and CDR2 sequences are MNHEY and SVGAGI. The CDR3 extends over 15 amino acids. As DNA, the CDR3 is TGTGCCAGCAGGCCAGCGGGGGGGCGTAAAGGTGAGCAGTTCTTC. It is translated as CASRPAGGRKGEQFF.

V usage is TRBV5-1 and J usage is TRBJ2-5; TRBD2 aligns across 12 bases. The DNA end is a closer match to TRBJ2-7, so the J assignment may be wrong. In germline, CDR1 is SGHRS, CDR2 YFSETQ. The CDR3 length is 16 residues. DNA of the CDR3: TGCGCCAGCAGCCCTCTAGCGGGGGGGCTGAACTACGAGCAGTACTTC. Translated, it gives CASSPLAGGLNYEQYF.

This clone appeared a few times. The CDR3 is CASSPRRSETSGNTIYF. The CDR3 bases are TGTGCCAGTAGTCCTCGACGATCAGAAACCTCTGGAAACACCATATATTTT. This sequence joins TRBV19 and TRBJ1-3; D is undetermined. The germline V gene encodes CDR1 LNHDA and CDR2 SQIVND (reference sequence). V lost 5 bases to trimming and J lost 0 bases, with 17 bases between them. The CDR3 spans 17 residues.

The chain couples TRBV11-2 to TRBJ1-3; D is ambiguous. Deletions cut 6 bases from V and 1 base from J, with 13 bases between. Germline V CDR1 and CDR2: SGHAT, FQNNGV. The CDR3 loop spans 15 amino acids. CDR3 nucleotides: TGTGCCAGCAGTTCATTCGGAAATTCTGGAAACACCATATATTTT. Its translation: CASSSFGNSGNTIYF. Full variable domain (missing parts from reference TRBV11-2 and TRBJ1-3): EAGVAQSPRYKIIEKRQSVAFWCNPISGHATLYWYQQILGQGPKLLIQFQNNGVVDDSQLPKDRFSAERLKGVDSTLKIQPAKLEDSAVYLCASSSFGNSGNTIYFGEGSWLTVV.

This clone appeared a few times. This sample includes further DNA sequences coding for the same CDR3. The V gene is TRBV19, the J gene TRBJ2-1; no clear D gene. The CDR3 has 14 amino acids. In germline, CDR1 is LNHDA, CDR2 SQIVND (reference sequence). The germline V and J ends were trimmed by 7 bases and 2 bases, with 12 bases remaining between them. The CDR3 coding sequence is TGTGCCAGTACCCGAGCCATTACCTACAATGAGCAGTTCTTC. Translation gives CASTRAITYNEQFF.

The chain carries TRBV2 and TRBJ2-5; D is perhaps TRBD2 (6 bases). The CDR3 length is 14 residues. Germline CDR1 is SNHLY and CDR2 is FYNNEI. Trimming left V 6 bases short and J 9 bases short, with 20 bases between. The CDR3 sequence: CASSAGLGLGAQYF. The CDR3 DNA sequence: TGTGCCAGCAGCGCGGGACTGGGTTTGGGGGCCCAGTACTTC.